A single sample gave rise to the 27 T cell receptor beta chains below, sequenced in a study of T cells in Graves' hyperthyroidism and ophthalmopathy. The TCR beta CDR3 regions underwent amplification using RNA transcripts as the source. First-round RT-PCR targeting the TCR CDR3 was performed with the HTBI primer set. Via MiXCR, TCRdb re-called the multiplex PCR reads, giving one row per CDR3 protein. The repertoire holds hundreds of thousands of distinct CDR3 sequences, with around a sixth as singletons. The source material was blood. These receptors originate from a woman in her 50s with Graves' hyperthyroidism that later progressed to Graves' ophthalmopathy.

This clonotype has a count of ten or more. The chain's CDR3 is CASSPGSARMNTEAFF. CDR3 sequence (DNA): TGTGCCAGCAGCCCAGGGTCCGCGAGGATGAACACTGAAGCTTTCTTT. The chain has TRBV3-1 and TRBJ1-1; TRBD1 is a possible D gene (5 bases). Trimming took 4 bases from V and 0 from J, leaving 15 bases between them. Germline lookup yields CDR1 LGHDT and CDR2 YNNKEL (reference sequence). CDR3 size: 16 residues.

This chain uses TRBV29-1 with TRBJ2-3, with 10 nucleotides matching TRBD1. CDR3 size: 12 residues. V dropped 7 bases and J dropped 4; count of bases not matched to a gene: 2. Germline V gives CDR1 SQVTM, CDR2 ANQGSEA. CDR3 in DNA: TGCAGCGGGGGGACAGGGGCAGATACGCAGTATTTT. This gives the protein CSGGTGADTQYF.

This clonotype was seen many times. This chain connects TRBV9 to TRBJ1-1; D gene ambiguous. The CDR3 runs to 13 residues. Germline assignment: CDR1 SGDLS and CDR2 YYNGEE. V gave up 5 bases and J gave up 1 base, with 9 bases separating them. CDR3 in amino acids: CASRRTENTEAFF. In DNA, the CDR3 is TGTGCCAGCAGACGAACCGAGAACACTGAAGCTTTCTTT.

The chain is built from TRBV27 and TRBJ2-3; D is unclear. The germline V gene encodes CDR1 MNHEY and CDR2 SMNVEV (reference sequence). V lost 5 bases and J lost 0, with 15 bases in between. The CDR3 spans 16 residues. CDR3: CASSPRAAPSTDTQYF. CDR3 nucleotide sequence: TGTGCCAGCAGTCCCCGGGCAGCTCCTAGCACAGATACGCAGTATTTT.

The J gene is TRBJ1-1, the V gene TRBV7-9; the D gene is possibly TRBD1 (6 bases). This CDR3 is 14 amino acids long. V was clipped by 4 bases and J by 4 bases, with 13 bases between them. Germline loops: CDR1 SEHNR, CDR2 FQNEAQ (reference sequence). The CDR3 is CASSSGQLGTEAFF. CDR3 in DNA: TGTGCCAGCAGCTCTGGACAGTTGGGCACTGAAGCTTTCTTT.

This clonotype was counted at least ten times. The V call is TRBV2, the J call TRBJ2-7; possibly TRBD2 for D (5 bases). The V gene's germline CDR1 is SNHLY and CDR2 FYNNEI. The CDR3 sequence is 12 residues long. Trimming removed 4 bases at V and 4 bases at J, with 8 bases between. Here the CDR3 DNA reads TGTGCCAGCAGTGTCTCGGGATACGAGCAGTACTTC. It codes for CASSVSGYEQYF.

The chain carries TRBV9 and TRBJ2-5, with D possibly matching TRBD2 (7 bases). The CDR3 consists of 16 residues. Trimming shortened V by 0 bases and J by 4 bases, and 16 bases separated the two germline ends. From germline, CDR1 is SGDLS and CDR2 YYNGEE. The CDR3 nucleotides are TGTGCCAGCAGCGTAGGGGTCGGGGGGACATCAGAGACCCAGTACTTC. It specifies CASSVGVGGTSETQYF.

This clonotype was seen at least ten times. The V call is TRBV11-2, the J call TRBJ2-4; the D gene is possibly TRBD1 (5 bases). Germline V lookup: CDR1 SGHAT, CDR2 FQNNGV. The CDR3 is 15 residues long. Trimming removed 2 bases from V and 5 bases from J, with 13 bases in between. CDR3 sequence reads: CASSLWVGVENIQYF. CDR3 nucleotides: TGTGCCAGCAGCTTATGGGTAGGGGTCGAAAACATTCAGTACTTC.

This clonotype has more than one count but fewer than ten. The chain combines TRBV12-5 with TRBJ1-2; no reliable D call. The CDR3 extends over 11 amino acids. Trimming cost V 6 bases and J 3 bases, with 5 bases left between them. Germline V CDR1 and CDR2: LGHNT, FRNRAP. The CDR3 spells CASGLHYGYTF. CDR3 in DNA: TGTGCTAGTGGCCTCCACTATGGCTACACCTTC.

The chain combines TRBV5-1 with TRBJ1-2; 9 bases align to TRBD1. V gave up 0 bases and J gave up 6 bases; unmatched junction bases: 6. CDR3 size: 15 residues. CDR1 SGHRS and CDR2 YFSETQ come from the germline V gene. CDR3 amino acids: CASSLALGTGNGYTF. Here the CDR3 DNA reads TGCGCCAGCAGCTTGGCCTTGGGGACAGGGAATGGCTACACCTTC.

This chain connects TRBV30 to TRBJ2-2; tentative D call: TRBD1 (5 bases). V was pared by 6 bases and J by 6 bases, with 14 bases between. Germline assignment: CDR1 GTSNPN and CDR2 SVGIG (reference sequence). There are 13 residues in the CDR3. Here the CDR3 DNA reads TGTGCCTGCCGCAGGGTTTGGGCCGGGGAGCTGTTTTTT. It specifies CACRRVWAGELFF.

The CDR3 loop reads CASWGAGGGTEAFF. The CDR3 DNA follows: TGTGCCAGCTGGGGGGCAGGGGGGGGCACTGAAGCTTTCTTT. J is TRBJ1-1 and V is TRBV2, with TRBD1 identical over 7 bases. Germline values: CDR1 SNHLY, CDR2 FYNNEI. V dropped 8 bases and J dropped 4; count of bases not matched to a gene: 10. This CDR3 has 14 residues.

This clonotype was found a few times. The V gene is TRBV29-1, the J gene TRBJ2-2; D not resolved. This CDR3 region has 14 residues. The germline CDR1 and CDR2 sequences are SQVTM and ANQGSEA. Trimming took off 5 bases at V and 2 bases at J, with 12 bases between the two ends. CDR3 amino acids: CSVRLPPNTGELFF. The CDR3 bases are TGCAGCGTTCGCCTACCCCCCAACACCGGGGAGCTGTTTTTT.

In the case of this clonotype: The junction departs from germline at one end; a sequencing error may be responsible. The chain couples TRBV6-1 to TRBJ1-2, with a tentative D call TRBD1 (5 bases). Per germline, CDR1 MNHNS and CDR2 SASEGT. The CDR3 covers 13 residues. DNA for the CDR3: TGTGCCAGCAGTCCCGGGACTAAGTATGGCTACACCTTC. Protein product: CASSPGTKYGYTF.

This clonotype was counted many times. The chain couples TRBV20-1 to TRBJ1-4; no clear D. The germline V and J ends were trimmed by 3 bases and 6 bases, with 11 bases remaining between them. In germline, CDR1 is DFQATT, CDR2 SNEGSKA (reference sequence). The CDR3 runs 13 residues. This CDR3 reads CSARGVVYEKLFF. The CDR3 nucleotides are TGCAGTGCTAGGGGTGTGGTATATGAAAAACTGTTTTTT.

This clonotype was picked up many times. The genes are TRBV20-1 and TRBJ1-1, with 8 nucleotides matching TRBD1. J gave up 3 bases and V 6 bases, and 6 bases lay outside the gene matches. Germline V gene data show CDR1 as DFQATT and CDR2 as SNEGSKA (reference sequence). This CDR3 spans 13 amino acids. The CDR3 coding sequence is TGCAGTGCAAGACAGGGGCTACACACTGAAGCTTTCTTT. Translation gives CSARQGLHTEAFF.

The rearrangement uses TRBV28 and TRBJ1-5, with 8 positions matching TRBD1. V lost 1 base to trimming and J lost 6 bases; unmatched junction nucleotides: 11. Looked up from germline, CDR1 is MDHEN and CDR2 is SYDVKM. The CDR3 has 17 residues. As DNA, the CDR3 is TGTGCCAGCAGTTTATTAAGTGGACAGGGAGTGGGTCAGCCCCAGCATTTT. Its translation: CASSLLSGQGVGQPQHF.

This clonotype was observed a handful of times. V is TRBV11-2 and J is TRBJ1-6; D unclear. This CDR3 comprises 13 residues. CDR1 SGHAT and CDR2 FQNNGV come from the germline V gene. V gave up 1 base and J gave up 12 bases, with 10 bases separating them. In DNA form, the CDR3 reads TGTGCCAGCAGCTTAGGTACACCAGGACCCCTCCACTTT. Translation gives CASSLGTPGPLHF.

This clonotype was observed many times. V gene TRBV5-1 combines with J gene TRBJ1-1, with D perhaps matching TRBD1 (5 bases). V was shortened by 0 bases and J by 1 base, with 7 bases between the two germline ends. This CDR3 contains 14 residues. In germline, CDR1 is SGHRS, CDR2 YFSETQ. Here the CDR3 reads CASSLDTGNTEAFF. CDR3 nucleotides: TGCGCCAGCAGCTTGGATACAGGGAACACTGAAGCTTTCTTT. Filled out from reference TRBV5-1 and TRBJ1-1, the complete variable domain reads KAGVTQTPRYLIKTRGQQVTLSCSPISGHRSVSWYQQTPGQGLQFLFEYFSETQRNKGNFPGRFSGRQFSNSRSEMNVSTLELGDSALYLCASSLDTGNTEAFFGQGTRLTVV.

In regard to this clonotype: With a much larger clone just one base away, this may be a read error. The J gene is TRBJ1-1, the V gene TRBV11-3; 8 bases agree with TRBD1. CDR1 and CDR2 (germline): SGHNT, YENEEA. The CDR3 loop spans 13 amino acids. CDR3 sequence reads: CASSLTGGAEVFF. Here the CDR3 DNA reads TGTGCCAGCAGTCTAACAGGGGGGGCTGAAGTTTTCTTT.

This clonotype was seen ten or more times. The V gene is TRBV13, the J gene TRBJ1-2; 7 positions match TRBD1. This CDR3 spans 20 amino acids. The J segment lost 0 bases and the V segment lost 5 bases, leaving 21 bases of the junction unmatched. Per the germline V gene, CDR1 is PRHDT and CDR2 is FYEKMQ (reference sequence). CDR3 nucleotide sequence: TGTGCCAGCAGCCGAGAAAGAGCACACAAAGACAGGGCAGCTAACTATGGCTACACCTTC. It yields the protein CASSRERAHKDRAANYGYTF. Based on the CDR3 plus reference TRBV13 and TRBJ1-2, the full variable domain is AAGVIQSPRHLIKEKRETATLKCYPIPRHDTVYWYQQGPGQDPQFLISFYEKMQSDKGSIPDRFSAQQFSDYHSELNMSSLELGDSALYFCASSRERAHKDRAANYGYTFGSGTRLTVV.

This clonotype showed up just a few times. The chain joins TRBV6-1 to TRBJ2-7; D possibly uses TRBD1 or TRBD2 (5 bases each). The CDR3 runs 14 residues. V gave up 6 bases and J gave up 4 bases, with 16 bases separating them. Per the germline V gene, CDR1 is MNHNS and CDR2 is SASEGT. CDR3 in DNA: TGTGCCAGCAGCGGGACCGACCCGTTATACGAGCAGTACTTC. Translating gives CASSGTDPLYEQYF.

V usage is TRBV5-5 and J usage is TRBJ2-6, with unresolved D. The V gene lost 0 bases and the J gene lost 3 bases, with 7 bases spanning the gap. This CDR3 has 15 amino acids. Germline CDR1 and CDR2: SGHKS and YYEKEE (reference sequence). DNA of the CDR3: TGTGCCAGCAGCTTGGATAGGTTTGGGGCCAACGTCCTGACTTTC. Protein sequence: CASSLDRFGANVLTF.

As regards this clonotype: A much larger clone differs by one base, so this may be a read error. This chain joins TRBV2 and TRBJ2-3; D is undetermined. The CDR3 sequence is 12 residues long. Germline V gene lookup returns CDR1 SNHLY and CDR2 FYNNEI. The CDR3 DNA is TGTGCCGGCAGTCCGAATGGGGATACGCAGTATTTT. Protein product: CAGSPNGDTQYF.

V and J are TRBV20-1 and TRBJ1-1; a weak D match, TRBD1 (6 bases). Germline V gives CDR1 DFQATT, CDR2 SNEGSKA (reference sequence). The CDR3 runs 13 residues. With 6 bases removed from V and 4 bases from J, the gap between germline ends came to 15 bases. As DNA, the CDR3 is TGCAGTGCACACCACAGGGTAGGCACTGAAGCTTTCTTT. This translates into CSAHHRVGTEAFF.

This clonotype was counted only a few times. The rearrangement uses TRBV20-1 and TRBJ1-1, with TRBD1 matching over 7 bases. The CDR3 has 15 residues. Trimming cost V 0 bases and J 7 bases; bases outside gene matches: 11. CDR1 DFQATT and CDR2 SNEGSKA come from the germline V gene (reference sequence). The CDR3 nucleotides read TGCAGTGCTAGAGATGACAGGGTTCCGCTACTTGAAGCTTTCTTT. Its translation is CSARDDRVPLLEAFF.

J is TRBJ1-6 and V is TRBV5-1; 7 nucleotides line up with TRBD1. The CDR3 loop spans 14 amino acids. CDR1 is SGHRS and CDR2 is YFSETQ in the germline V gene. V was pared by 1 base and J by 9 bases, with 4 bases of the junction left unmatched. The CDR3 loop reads CASSLQGEGSPLHF. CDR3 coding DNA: TGCGCCAGCAGCTTGCAGGGGGAGGGTTCACCCCTCCACTTT. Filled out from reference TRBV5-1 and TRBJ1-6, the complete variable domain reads KAGVTQTPRYLIKTRGQQVTLSCSPISGHRSVSWYQQTPGQGLQFLFEYFSETQRNKGNFPGRFSGRQFSNSRSEMNVSTLELGDSALYLCASSLQGEGSPLHFGNGTRLTVT.